The sample holds a few counts of the clone carrying this T cell receptor beta chain. The antigen remains unidentified. Every TCR beta cDNA library bore unique molecular identifiers. It was from approximately 0.91 to 9.4 million T cells that 500,000 or so cDNA molecules came. TCRdb independently ran MiXCR on the PCR reads; one entry per CDR3 protein. Of hundreds of thousands of distinct CDR3 sequences listed, more than 50% are singletons. The record originates from a study of post-analysis software for immune sequencing data. The CDR3 consists of 16 residues. CDR1 and CDR2 (germline): SGHKS, YYEKEE (reference sequence). V shed 0 bases, J shed 4 bases, and the junction held 8 bases outside the gene matches. Whole-study results and caveats: Normalized Chao1 diversity in multiple sclerosis patients fell significantly below that of controls. Compared with controls, patients had more of five or six TRBV segments, including TRBV5-6, TRBV5-1 and TRBV20-1. Those samples that were prepared in the same batch co-clustered strongly by F measure.

The specimen sequenced was blood. This chain uses TRBV5-5 with TRBJ2-3; 7 bases map to TRBD1. This TCR came from a girl aged 2 to 9 with multiple sclerosis. CDR3 sequence (DNA): TGTGCCAGCAGCTTGGGGGACAGCAAGTGGGCAGATACGCAGTATTTT. This sequence encodes CASSLGDSKWADTQYF. Full variable domain (remainder filled in from reference TRBV5-5 and TRBJ2-3): DAGVTQSPTHLIKTRGQQVTLRCSPISGHKSVSWYQQVLGQGPQFIFQYYEKEERGRGNFPDRFSARQFPNYSSELNVNALLLGDSALYLCASSLGDSKWADTQYFGPGTRLTVL.